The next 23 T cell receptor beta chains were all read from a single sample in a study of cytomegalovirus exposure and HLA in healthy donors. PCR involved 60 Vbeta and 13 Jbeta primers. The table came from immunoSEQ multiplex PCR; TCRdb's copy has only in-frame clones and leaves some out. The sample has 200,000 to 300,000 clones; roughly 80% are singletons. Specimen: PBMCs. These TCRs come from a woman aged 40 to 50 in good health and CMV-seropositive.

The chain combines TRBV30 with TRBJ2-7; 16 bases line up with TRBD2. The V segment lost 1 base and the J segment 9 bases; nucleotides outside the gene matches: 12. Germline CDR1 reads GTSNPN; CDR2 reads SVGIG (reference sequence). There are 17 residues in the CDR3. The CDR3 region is CAWSGGTSGGAVIAQYF. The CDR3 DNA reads TGTGCCTGGAGTGGTGGGACTAGCGGGGGGGCAGTAATCGCGCAGTACTTC.

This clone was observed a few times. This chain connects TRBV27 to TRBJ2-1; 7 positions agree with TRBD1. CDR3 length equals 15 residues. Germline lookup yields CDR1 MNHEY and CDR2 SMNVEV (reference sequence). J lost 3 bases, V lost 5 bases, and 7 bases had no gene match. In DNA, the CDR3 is TGTGCCAGCAGTCCAGGGGGATGGGGCTACAATGAGCAGTTCTTC. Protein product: CASSPGGWGYNEQFF.

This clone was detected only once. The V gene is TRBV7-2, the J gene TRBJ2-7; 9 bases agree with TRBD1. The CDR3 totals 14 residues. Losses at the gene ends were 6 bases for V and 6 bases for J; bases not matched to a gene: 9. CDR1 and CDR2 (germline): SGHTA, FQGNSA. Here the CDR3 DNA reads TGTGCCAGCAGGCGAAGGACAGGGGAGAGCGAGCAGTACTTC. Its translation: CASRRRTGESEQYF.

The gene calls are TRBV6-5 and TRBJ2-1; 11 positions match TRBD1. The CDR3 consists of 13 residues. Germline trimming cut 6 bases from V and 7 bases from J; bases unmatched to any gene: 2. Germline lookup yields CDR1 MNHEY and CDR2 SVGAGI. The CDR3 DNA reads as TGTGCCAGCAGCGGGACAGGGGGTAATGAGCAGTTCTTC. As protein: CASSGTGGNEQFF.

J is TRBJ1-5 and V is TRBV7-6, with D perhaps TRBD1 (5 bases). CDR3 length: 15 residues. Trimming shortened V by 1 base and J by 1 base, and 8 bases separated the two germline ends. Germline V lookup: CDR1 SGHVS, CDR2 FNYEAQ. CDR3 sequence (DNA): TGTGCCAGCAGCTTAGGGGCAGGGAGCAATCAGCCCCAGCATTTT. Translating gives CASSLGAGSNQPQHF.

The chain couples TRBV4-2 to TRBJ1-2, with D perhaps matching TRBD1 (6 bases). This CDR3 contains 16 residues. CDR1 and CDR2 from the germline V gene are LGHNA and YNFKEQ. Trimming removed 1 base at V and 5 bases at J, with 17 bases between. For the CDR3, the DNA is TGTGCCAGCAGCCAAGTTTCAGGGGAAACCACTTATGGCTACACCTTC. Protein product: CASSQVSGETTYGYTF.

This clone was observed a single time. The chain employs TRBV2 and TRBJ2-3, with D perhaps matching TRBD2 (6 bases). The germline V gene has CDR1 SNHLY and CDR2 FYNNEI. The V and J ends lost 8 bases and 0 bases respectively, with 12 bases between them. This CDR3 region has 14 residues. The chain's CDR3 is CASREYSSTDTQYF. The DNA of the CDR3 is TGTGCCAGCCGGGAGTATTCTAGCACAGATACGCAGTATTTT.

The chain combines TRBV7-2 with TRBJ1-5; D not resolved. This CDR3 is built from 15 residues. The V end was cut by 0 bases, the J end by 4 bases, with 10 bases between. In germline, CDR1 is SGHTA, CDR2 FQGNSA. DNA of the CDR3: TGTGCCAGCAGCTTAGCGCTAAACAGAAATCAGCCCCAGCATTTT. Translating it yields CASSLALNRNQPQHF.

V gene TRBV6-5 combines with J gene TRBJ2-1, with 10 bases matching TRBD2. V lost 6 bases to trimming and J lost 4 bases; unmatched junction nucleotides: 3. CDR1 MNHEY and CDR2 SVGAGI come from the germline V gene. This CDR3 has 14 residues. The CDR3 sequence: CASRGTSEYNEQFF. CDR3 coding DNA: TGTGCCAGCAGAGGGACTAGCGAGTACAATGAGCAGTTCTTC.

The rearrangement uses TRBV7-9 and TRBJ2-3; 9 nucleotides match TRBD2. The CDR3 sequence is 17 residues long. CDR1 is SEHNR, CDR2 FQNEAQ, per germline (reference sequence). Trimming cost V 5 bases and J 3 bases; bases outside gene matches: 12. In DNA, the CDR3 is TGTGCCAGCAGCAGTCAGGGTCTGACTAGCGGAACAGATACGCAGTATTTT. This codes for CASSSQGLTSGTDTQYF.

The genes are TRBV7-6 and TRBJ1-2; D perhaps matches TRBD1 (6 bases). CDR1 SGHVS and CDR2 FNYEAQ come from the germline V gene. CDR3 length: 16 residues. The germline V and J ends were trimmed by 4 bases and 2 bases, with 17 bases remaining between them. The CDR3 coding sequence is TGTGCCAGCAGCTCCCAGACCCAAACAGGGAACTATGGCTACACCTTC. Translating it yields CASSSQTQTGNYGYTF.

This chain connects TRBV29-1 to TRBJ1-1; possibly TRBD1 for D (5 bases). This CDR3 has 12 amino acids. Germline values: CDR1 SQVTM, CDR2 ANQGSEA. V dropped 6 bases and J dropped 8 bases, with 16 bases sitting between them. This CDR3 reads CSVFDSRPEAFF. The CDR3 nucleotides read TGCAGCGTCTTTGACAGCCGACCCGAAGCTTTCTTT. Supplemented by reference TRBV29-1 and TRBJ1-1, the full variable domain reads SAVISQKPSRDICQRGTSLTIQCQVDSQVTMMFWYRQQPGQSLTLIATANQGSEATYESGFVIDKFPISRPNLTFSTLTVSNMSPEDSSIYLCSVFDSRPEAFFGQGTRLTVV.

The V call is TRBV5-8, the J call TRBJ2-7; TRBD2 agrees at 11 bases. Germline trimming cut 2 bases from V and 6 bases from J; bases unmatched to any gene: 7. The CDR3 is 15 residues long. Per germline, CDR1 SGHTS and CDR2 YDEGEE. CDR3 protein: CASSLPTSGRGEQYF. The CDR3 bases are TGTGCCAGCAGCTTACCCACTAGCGGGAGAGGCGAGCAGTACTTC.

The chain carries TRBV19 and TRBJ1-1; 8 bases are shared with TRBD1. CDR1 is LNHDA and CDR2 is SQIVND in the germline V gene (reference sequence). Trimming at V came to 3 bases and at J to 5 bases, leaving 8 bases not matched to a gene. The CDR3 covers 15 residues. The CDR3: CASSIRGQRGTEAFF. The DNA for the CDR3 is TGTGCCAGTAGTATCAGGGGGCAGAGAGGGACTGAAGCTTTCTTT.

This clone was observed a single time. The DNA for the CDR3 is TGCGCCAGCAGCTCGGACAGGGCCAAATACGAGCAGTACTTC. It translates to CASSSDRAKYEQYF. The chain recombines TRBV5-1 with TRBJ2-7, with 8 bases identical to TRBD1. Germline V gives CDR1 SGHRS, CDR2 YFSETQ. The CDR3 extends over 14 amino acids. Losses at the gene ends were 3 bases for V and 4 bases for J; bases not matched to a gene: 6.

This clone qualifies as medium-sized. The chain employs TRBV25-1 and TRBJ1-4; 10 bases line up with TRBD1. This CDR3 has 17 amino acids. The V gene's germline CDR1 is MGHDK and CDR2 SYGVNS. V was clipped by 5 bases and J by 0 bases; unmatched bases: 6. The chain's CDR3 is CASSWLGQGTTNEKLFF. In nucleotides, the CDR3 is TGTGCCAGCAGTTGGCTGGGACAGGGGACAACTAATGAAAAACTGTTTTTT. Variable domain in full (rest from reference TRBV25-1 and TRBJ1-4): EADIYQTPRYLVIGTGKKITLECSQTMGHDKMYWYQQDPGMELHLIHYSYGVNSTEKGDLSSESTVSRIRTEHFPLTLESARPSHTSQYLCASSWLGQGTTNEKLFFGSGTQLSVL.

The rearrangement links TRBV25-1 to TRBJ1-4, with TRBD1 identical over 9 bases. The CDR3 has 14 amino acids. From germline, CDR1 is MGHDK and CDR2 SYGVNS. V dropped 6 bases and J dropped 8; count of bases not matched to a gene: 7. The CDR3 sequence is CASSSQGAGEKLFF. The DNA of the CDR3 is TGTGCCAGCAGCTCACAGGGGGCTGGGGAAAAACTGTTTTTT. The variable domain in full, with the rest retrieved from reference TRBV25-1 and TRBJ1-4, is EADIYQTPRYLVIGTGKKITLECSQTMGHDKMYWYQQDPGMELHLIHYSYGVNSTEKGDLSSESTVSRIRTEHFPLTLESARPSHTSQYLCASSSQGAGEKLFFGSGTQLSVL.

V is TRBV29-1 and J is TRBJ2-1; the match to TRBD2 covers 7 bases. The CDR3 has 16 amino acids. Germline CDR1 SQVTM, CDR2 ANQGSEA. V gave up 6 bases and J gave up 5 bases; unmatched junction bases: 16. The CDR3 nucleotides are TGCAGCGTAAGGAGTCGGCGGGAGTCCCCCAACAATGAGCAGTTCTTC. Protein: CSVRSRRESPNNEQFF.

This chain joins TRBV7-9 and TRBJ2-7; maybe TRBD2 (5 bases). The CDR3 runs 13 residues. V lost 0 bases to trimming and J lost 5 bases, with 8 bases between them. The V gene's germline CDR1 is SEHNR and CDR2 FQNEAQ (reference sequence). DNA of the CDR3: TGTGCCAGCAGCTTAGCCACTAGTAACGAGCAGTACTTC. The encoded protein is CASSLATSNEQYF.

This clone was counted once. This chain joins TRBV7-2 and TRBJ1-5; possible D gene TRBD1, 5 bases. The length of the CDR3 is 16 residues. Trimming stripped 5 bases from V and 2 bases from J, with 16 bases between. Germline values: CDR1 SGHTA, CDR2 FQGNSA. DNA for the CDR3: TGTGCCAGCAGCCCTTCCGGGGGTGGGCGCAATCAGCCCCAGCATTTT. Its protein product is CASSPSGGGRNQPQHF.

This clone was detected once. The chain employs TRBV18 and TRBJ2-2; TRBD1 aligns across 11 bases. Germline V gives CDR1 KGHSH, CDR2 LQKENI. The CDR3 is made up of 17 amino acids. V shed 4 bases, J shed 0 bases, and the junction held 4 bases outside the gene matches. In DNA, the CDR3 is TGTGCCAGCTCACGACGGGACAGGGGGGCGAACACCGGGGAGCTGTTTTTT. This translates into CASSRRDRGANTGELFF.

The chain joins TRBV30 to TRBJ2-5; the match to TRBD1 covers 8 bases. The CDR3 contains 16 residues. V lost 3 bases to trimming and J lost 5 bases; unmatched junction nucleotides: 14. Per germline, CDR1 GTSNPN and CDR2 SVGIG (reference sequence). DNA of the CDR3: TGTGCCTGGAGGGCGGGTGGAACAGGGGGATTTGAGACCCAGTACTTC. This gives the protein CAWRAGGTGGFETQYF.

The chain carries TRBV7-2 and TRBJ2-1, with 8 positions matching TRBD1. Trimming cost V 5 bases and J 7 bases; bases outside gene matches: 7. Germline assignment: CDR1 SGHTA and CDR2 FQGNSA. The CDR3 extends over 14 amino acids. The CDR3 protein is CASSVDRAGNEQFF. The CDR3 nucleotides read TGTGCCAGCAGCGTGGACAGGGCGGGGAATGAGCAGTTCTTC.